A selection of T cell receptor beta chains follows, all from one sample in a study of blood T cell repertoires in COVID-19. The assay was immunoSEQ multiplex PCR, and TCRdb's table has in-frame clones only and misses some. The table records a few hundred thousand clones, 86% of them present only once. The sample was peripheral blood. Receptor source: a man at least 80 years old with acute or convalescent COVID-19. The CDR3 runs from the conserved cysteine through the conserved F or W. The order of the fields is D gene, clone size, V gene, CDR3 length, J gene, CDR3 protein, CDR3 DNA. The D gene is left open where the match is weak. The listing skips clone size in some rows; elsewhere it reads once, few, many or a size class.

-,-,TRBV7-2,15,TRBJ1-6,CASSLGGGIGSPLHF,TGTGCCAGCAGCTTAGGCGGGGGGATAGGTTCACCCCTCCACTTT
TRBD2,-,TRBV3-1/TRBV3-2,15,TRBJ2-3,CASSQRLAGTDTQYF,TGTGCCAGCAGCCAACGACTAGCGGGCACAGATACGCAGTATTTT
TRBD2,-,TRBV28,13,TRBJ2-1,CASSSALAAEQFF,TGTGCCAGCAGTTCCGCCCTAGCGGCCGAGCAGTTCTTC
-,-,TRBV5-1,15,TRBJ1-1,CASSLALSTNTEAFF,TGCGCCAGCAGCTTGGCCTTGAGCACGAACACTGAAGCTTTCTTT
-,-,TRBV10-3,18,TRBJ1-2,CAITNSPTELTGAYGYTF,TGTGCCATCACCAACAGTCCTACAGAACTGACTGGGGCCTATGGCTACACCTTC
-,-,TRBV6-4,13,TRBJ1-2,CAGVSRDTFGYTF,TGTGCCGGCGTGTCCCGGGACACGTTTGGCTACACCTTC
TRBD1,-,TRBV11-3,11,TRBJ1-1,CASSGQGAAFF,TGTGCCAGCAGCGGACAGGGGGCAGCTTTCTTT
TRBD1,-,TRBV3-1/TRBV3-2,13,TRBJ2-7,CASSLTTGGEQYF,TGTGCCAGCAGCCTTACTACAGGGGGCGAGCAGTACTTC
TRBD1,-,TRBV7-9,16,TRBJ2-4,CASSLAGGLSKNIQYF,TGTGCCAGCAGCCTCGCAGGGGGCTTATCCAAAAACATTCAGTACTTC
TRBD1,-,TRBV12-3/TRBV12-4,13,TRBJ2-3,CASSWSGGDTQYF,TGTGCCAGCAGTTGGTCAGGGGGTGATACGCAGTATTTT
TRBD2,-,TRBV5-6,17,TRBJ2-1,CASSGGLAGGPRNEQFF,TGTGCCAGCAGCGGGGGACTAGCGGGAGGGCCTAGGAATGAGCAGTTCTTC
TRBD1,few,TRBV6-4,17,TRBJ2-7,CASSDFFRDDRGYEQYF,TGTGCCAGCAGTGATTTCTTTAGGGACGACAGGGGTTACGAGCAGTACTTC
TRBD1,once,TRBV15,16,TRBJ2-6,CATSRDRGSGANVLTF,TGTGCCACCAGCCGGGACAGGGGAAGTGGGGCCAACGTCCTGACTTTC
-,-,TRBV29-1,13,TRBJ2-2,CSVGGITNGELFF,TGCAGCGTTGGCGGGATTACGAACGGGGAGCTGTTTTTT
TRBD1,-,TRBV2,15,TRBJ1-5,CASSRDRVSNQPQHF,TGTGCCAGCAGCCGGGACAGGGTTTCGAATCAGCCCCAGCATTTT
-,-,TRBV5-6,14,TRBJ1-4,CASSRGVGNEKLFF,TGTGCCAGCAGTCGGGGAGTCGGAAATGAAAAACTGTTTTTT
TRBD2,-,TRBV12-5,14,TRBJ2-1,CASGLGLASNEQFF,TGTGCTAGTGGTCTAGGACTAGCAAGCAATGAGCAGTTCTTC
-,-,TRBV5-1,15,TRBJ1-4,CASSPAGQKNEKLFF,TGCGCCAGCAGCCCGGCCGGACAGAAAAATGAAAAACTGTTTTTT
TRBD2,-,TRBV3-1/TRBV3-2,16,TRBJ2-1,CASSRLAGAWGNEQFF,TGTGCCAGCAGCAGACTAGCGGGAGCCTGGGGGAATGAGCAGTTCTTC
-,-,TRBV4-3,13,TRBJ2-1,CASSQRTGGKQFF,TGCGCCAGCAGCCAGAGGACAGGCGGGAAGCAGTTCTTC
TRBD2,-,TRBV3-1/TRBV3-2,17,TRBJ2-2,CASSPPWGRGNTGELFF,TGTGCCAGCAGCCCCCCATGGGGGAGGGGCAACACCGGGGAGCTGTTTTTT
-,-,TRBV19,15,TRBJ2-4,CASSRASLAKNIQYF,TGTGCCAGTAGTAGGGCCAGCCTAGCCAAAAACATTCAGTACTTC
-,-,TRBV9,14,TRBJ1-4,CASSGGVHNEKLFF,TGTGCCAGCAGCGGCGGTGTGCATAATGAAAAACTGTTTTTT
TRBD2,-,TRBV13,14,TRBJ2-7,CASSHSGSRYEQYF,TGTGCCAGCAGCCATAGCGGGAGTCGTTACGAGCAGTACTTC
TRBD2,-,TRBV2,13,TRBJ2-7,CASGGTSLYEQYF,TGTGCCAGCGGCGGGACTAGCCTTTACGAGCAGTACTTC
TRBD2,-,TRBV10-1,17,TRBJ2-1,CASKNSGSPSSYNEQFF,TGCGCCAGCAAGAATAGCGGGAGTCCCAGCTCCTACAATGAGCAGTTCTTC
TRBD1,many,TRBV6-1,13,TRBJ1-5,CASSETGLGPQHF,TGTGCCAGCAGTGAGACAGGGTTGGGGCCCCAGCATTTT
TRBD1,-,TRBV18,14,TRBJ2-7,CASSPGQVSYEQYF,TGTGCCAGCTCACCGGGACAGGTATCCTACGAGCAGTACTTC
TRBD1,-,TRBV19,15,TRBJ2-1,CASIGGQGAYNEQFF,TGTGCCAGTATAGGGGGGCAGGGGGCTTACAATGAGCAGTTCTTC